Presented here are 2 T cell receptor beta chains from one specimen sequenced in a study of control samples from healthy donors and cancer patients. Repertoires were generated with immunoSEQ multiplex PCR, while TCRdb's copy carries only in-frame clones and drops some. Here the sample spans about 130,000 clones, about 95% being singletons. The sample taken for sequencing was blood. These receptors all come from a man aged 25 to 45 in good health.

This chain joins TRBV19 and TRBJ1-1; D may be TRBD1 (5 bases). V lost 6 bases and J lost 4, with 12 bases in between. The CDR3 covers 13 residues. Germline V gene lookup returns CDR1 LNHDA and CDR2 SQIVND (reference sequence). CDR3 coding DNA: TGTGCCAGTAGGACTAAAGGGGCCACTGAAGCTTTCTTT. Translated: CASRTKGATEAFF.

V and J are TRBV7-3 and TRBJ1-2; 7 bases match TRBD1. CDR1 and CDR2 from the germline V gene are SGHTA and FQGTGA. V gave up 1 base and J gave up 4 bases; unmatched junction bases: 9. This CDR3 is built from 16 residues. The CDR3 region is CASSLIGGGTVYGYTF. DNA of the CDR3: TGTGCCAGCAGCTTAATAGGTGGGGGGACAGTCTATGGCTACACCTTC. Combining the CDR3 with reference TRBV7-3 and TRBJ1-2 gives the whole variable domain GAGVSQTPSNKVTEKGKYVELRCDPISGHTALYWYRQSLGQGPEFLIYFQGTGAADDSGLPNDRFFAVRPEGSVSTLKIQRTERGDSAVYLCASSLIGGGTVYGYTFGSGTRLTVV.